The 23 T cell receptor beta chains below come from one sample, sequenced in a study of read filtering for tumor transcriptome and immune sequencing. Molecular barcoded adaptors covering alpha/delta and beta/gamma chains were used on roughly 400 ng RNA. TCRdb used MiXCR to reprocess the reads, holding one entry per CDR3 protein. The table records 40,000 or so distinct CDR3 sequences, about 13% of them present only once. Sample: a population of CD138-negative cells sorted from bone marrow. The receptors stem from a donor at least 40 years old with multiple myeloma.

In the case of this clonotype: A single base separates this from a much larger clone, so it may be a read error. The rearrangement joins TRBV2 to TRBJ2-7; D is ambiguous. The CDR3 has 13 amino acids. The V gene's germline CDR1 is SNHLY and CDR2 FYNNEI. The CDR3, as DNA: TGTGCCAGCAGTGAATGGGCCGGTCTGGAGCTGTACTTC. Amino acid sequence: CASSEWAGLELYF.

The table lists this clonotype with many counts. The rearrangement uses TRBV20-1 and TRBJ2-7, with no clear D. Trimming shortened V by 0 bases and J by 3 bases, and 6 bases separated the two germline ends. The CDR3 has 12 amino acids. CDR1 is DFQATT and CDR2 is SNEGSKA in the germline V gene (reference sequence). The CDR3 DNA reads TGCAGTGCTAGAGATATCCGCTACGAGCAGTACTTC. Its translation: CSARDIRYEQYF.

As to this clonotype: Germline and junction disagree at one end, which may indicate a read error. This chain joins TRBV19 and TRBJ2-1, with TRBD2 matching 11 bases. The CDR3 length is 17 residues. The V gene's germline CDR1 is LNHDA and CDR2 SQIVND (reference sequence). CDR3 coding DNA: TGCGCCAGGAGTATCACTAGCGGGGGCCGCTCCTACAATGGGCAGTTCTTC. It codes for CARSITSGGRSYNGQFF.

This clonotype was recorded many times. This chain joins TRBV15 and TRBJ2-3; the D call may be TRBD1 or TRBD2 (5 bases each). The CDR3 runs 13 residues. V shed 1 base and J shed 5 bases, with 7 bases lying between them. CDR1 and CDR2 from the germline V gene are LNHNV and YYDKDF (reference sequence). The CDR3 region is CATSRVRGDTQYF. The CDR3 DNA is TGTGCCACCAGCAGAGTGAGGGGAGATACGCAGTATTTT.

This clonotype was detected ten times or more. This rearrangement joins TRBV7-2 to TRBJ2-2; D is possibly TRBD1 (5 bases). Germline V gene data show CDR1 as SGHTA and CDR2 as FQGNSA. V lost 0 bases and J 0 bases, leaving 11 bases between the germline ends. CDR3 length: 17 amino acids. The CDR3 spells CASSLASGAANTGELFF. The DNA of the CDR3 is TGTGCCAGCAGCTTAGCGTCTGGGGCGGCGAACACCGGGGAGCTGTTTTTT.

CDR3 residues: CASSADGNQPQHF. In DNA, the CDR3 is TGTGCCAGCAGTGCTGACGGCAATCAGCCCCAGCATTTT. The chain is built from TRBV6-4 and TRBJ1-5; no firm D call. Per germline, CDR1 MRHNA and CDR2 SNTAGT. CDR3 length: 13 amino acids. V was cut by 4 bases and J by 2 bases, with 6 bases left in between.

The V gene is TRBV7-3, the J gene TRBJ2-2; TRBD2 matches at 7 bases. Germline-derived CDR1 and CDR2 are SGHTA and FQGTGA. With 2 bases clipped from V and 5 bases from J, the junction kept 11 bases outside the gene matches. The CDR3 is 17 residues long. DNA for the CDR3: TGTGCCAGCAGCTTACTGGGCGGGAGTGTTGGGACCGGGGAGCTGTTTTTT. Protein sequence: CASSLLGGSVGTGELFF.

On this clonotype itself: Possible read error: a much larger clone is one base away. The J gene is TRBJ2-5, the V gene TRBV5-1; D is possibly TRBD1 (6 bases). Germline V CDR1 and CDR2: SGHRS, YFSETQ. The CDR3 loop spans 14 amino acids. As DNA, the CDR3 is TGCGCCGGCAGCTTCGGACAGCCCTTTGAGACCCAGTACTTC. Translating it yields CAGSFGQPFETQYF.

This clonotype was recorded at least ten times. The chain couples TRBV29-1 to TRBJ2-2, with no clear D. The CDR3 length is 12 residues. The V end was cut by 3 bases, the J end by 1 base, with 3 bases between. Per the germline V gene, CDR1 is SQVTM and CDR2 is ANQGSEA. The DNA for the CDR3 is TGCAGCGTTGATGAGAACACCGGGGAGCTGTTTTTT. It specifies CSVDENTGELFF.

The sample holds many counts of this clonotype. The chain has TRBV2 and TRBJ2-7; D is perhaps TRBD1 or TRBD2 (5 bases each). This CDR3 has 13 residues. The V and J ends lost 6 bases and 3 bases respectively, with 12 bases between them. Germline V gives CDR1 SNHLY, CDR2 FYNNEI. The CDR3 loop reads CASRRGSLYEQYF. The CDR3 DNA reads TGTGCCAGCAGGAGGGGATCCCTCTACGAGCAGTACTTC.

This clonotype was recorded many times. The chain employs TRBV27 and TRBJ1-6, with TRBD1 matching over 7 bases. V shed 5 bases, J shed 7 bases, and the junction held 5 bases outside the gene matches. The V gene's germline CDR1 is MNHEY and CDR2 SMNVEV (reference sequence). This CDR3 is built from 14 residues. The CDR3 DNA follows: TGTGCCAGCAGTCGTCCGGGACAGAATTCACCCCTCCACTTT. This sequence encodes CASSRPGQNSPLHF.

Regarding this clonotype: This may come from a read error, since a much larger clone is one base off. The chain is built from TRBV11-2 and TRBJ1-1; tentatively, D is TRBD1 (5 bases). This CDR3 region has 13 residues. Looked up from germline, CDR1 is SGHAT and CDR2 is FQNNGV. CDR3 nucleotide sequence: TGTGCCAGCGGCTTTTCGGGGGGCACTGAAGCTTTCTTT. Protein product: CASGFSGGTEAFF.

This clonotype was counted a single time. This chain links TRBV11-2 with TRBJ2-4; D is unresolved. In germline, CDR1 is SGHAT, CDR2 FQNNGV. Trimming left V 0 bases short and J 0 bases short, with 6 bases between. The CDR3 is made up of 15 amino acids. CDR3 region: CASSLDWVAKNIQYF. CDR3 nucleotide sequence: TGTGCCAGCAGCTTAGATTGGGTAGCCAAAAACATTCAGTACTTC.

There are many counts of this clonotype. V and J are TRBV5-1 and TRBJ2-7; TRBD1 aligns across 7 bases. With 4 bases clipped from V and 5 bases from J, the junction kept 15 bases outside the gene matches. From germline, CDR1 is SGHRS and CDR2 YFSETQ. This CDR3 contains 16 residues. CDR3 residues: CASSTDREQVDDEQYF. CDR3 nucleotides: TGCGCCAGCAGCACCGACAGGGAACAGGTCGATGACGAGCAGTACTTC. The full variable domain, rest sourced from reference TRBV5-1 and TRBJ2-7, is KAGVTQTPRYLIKTRGQQVTLSCSPISGHRSVSWYQQTPGQGLQFLFEYFSETQRNKGNFPGRFSGRQFSNSRSEMNVSTLELGDSALYLCASSTDREQVDDEQYFGPGTRLTVT.

This clonotype was seen at least ten times. The chain recombines TRBV6-5 with TRBJ2-5, with D maybe TRBD1 (5 bases). In germline, CDR1 is MNHEY, CDR2 SVGAGI. This CDR3 is 14 amino acids long. Trimming removed 6 bases from V and 2 bases from J, with 13 bases in between. CDR3 sequence (DNA): TGTGCCAGCAGCCAGGGTCTCCGGCAAGAGACCCAGTACTTC. Encoded protein: CASSQGLRQETQYF.

This clonotype was detected a few times. This chain links TRBV11-2 with TRBJ2-6; D gene unclear. This CDR3 region has 13 residues. Germline V gene data show CDR1 as SGHAT and CDR2 as FQNNGV. V lost 4 bases, J lost 4 bases, and 5 bases lay in between. The DNA for the CDR3 is TGTGCCAGCAGCTCTATGGGGGCCAACGTCCTGACTTTC. It specifies CASSSMGANVLTF.

This clonotype was detected ten times or more. J is TRBJ2-7 and V is TRBV7-9; 9 nucleotides line up with TRBD2. The CDR3 spans 14 residues. V gave up 3 bases and J gave up 0 bases; unmatched junction bases: 0. Germline V lookup: CDR1 SEHNR, CDR2 FQNEAQ (reference sequence). CDR3 loop: CASSLGLASYEQYF. The DNA for the CDR3 is TGTGCCAGCAGCTTGGGACTAGCCTCCTACGAGCAGTACTTC.

This clonotype was recorded many times. The chain recombines TRBV5-6 with TRBJ2-1; D perhaps matches TRBD2 (6 bases). The germline CDR1 and CDR2 sequences are SGHDT and YYEEEE. This CDR3 has 15 amino acids. The germline V and J ends were trimmed by 0 bases and 6 bases, with 13 bases remaining between them. CDR3 sequence: CASSLVGGSINEQFF. The CDR3 nucleotides are TGTGCCAGCAGCTTGGTAGGAGGGTCAATCAATGAGCAGTTCTTC.

This clonotype was seen at least ten times. The chain recombines TRBV30 with TRBJ2-1; 8 bases fit TRBD1. The CDR3 is 14 amino acids. V gave up 3 bases and J gave up 7 bases; unmatched junction bases: 8. Germline V gene sequence: CDR1 GTSNPN, CDR2 SVGIG (reference sequence). CDR3 in DNA: TGTGCCTGGAGCCTAAGACAGGGGAGAAATGAGCAGTTCTTC. This encodes CAWSLRQGRNEQFF.

The sample holds many counts of this clonotype. This chain uses TRBV14 with TRBJ2-1; the match to TRBD2 covers 7 bases. The CDR3 sequence is 16 residues long. The V segment lost 0 bases and the J segment 7 bases; nucleotides outside the gene matches: 9. Per the germline V gene, CDR1 is SGHDN and CDR2 is FVKESK. CDR3 amino acids: CASSQDLGLRGNEQFF. In DNA form, the CDR3 reads TGTGCCAGCAGCCAAGATCTGGGACTACGGGGGAATGAGCAGTTCTTC.

This clonotype has ten or more counts. The genes are TRBV20-1 and TRBJ2-5; TRBD2 matches at 11 bases. V lost 1 base, J lost 4 bases, and 14 bases stayed unmatched. Germline CDR1 is DFQATT and CDR2 is SNEGSKA (reference sequence). There are 18 residues in the CDR3. CDR3 sequence (DNA): TGCAGTGCTAGAGGGGCTAGCGGGAGGATCCTTGGACGAGAGACCCAGTACTTC. Its protein is CSARGASGRILGRETQYF.

The table lists this clonotype with many counts. The V and J genes are TRBV6-2 or TRBV6-3 and TRBJ1-5; D is undetermined. The V end lost 6 bases, the J end lost 4 bases, and 16 bases lay between the germline ends. This CDR3 region has 15 residues. Germline-derived CDR1 and CDR2 are MNHEY and SVGEGT. The CDR3 loop is CASSLDRASNQPQHF. CDR3 nucleotide sequence: TGTGCCAGCAGCCTAGACCGGGCCTCAAATCAGCCCCAGCATTTT.

This clonotype was seen a handful of times. This may come from a read error, since a much larger clone is one base off. CDR3 loop: CAGSDRSADTQYF. The CDR3 DNA is TGTGCCGGCAGCGATAGGAGCGCAGATACGCAGTATTTT. This chain joins TRBV7-3 and TRBJ2-3; D call uncertain. This CDR3 has 13 residues. Germline V lookup: CDR1 SGHTA, CDR2 FQGTGA.